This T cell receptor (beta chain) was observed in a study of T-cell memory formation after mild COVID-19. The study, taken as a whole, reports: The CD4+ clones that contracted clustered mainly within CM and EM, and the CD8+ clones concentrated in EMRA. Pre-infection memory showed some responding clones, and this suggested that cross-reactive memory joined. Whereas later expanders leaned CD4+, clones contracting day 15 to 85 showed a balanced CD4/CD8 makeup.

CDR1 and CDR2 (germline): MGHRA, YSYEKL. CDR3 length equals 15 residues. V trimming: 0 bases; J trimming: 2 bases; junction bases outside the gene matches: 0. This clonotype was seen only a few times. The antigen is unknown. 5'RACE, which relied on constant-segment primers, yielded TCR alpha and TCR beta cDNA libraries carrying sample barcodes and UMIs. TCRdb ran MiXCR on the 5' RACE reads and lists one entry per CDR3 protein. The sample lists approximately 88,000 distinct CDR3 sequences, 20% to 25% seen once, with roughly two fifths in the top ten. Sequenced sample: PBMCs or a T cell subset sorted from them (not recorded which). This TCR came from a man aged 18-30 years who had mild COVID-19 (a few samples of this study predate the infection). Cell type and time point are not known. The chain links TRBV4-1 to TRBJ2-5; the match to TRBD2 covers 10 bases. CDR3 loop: CASSQELAGQETQYF. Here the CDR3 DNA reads TGCGCCAGCAGCCAAGAACTAGCGGGACAAGAGACCCAGTACTTC.